This TCR beta chain was identified during a study of blood T cell repertoires in COVID-19. Study summary: Acute and convalescent COVID-19 samples came from the United States, Italy and Spain. PBMCs, B-cell-depleted T cells, or T cells were the source of the cDNA or gDNA that made up the material.

Produced via immunoSEQ multiplex PCR; TCRdb's table is partial and in-frame only. The table records approximately 290,000 clones, approximately 84% of them present only once. Enrollment of patients from Seattle took place during active infection, with longitudinal follow-up. The V gene's germline CDR1 is SGHRS and CDR2 YFSETQ. This CDR3 region has 14 residues. Trimming took 2 bases from V and 10 from J, leaving 16 bases between them. The chain has TRBV5-1 and TRBJ2-4; TRBD1 is a possible D gene (6 bases). Sequencing was performed on peripheral blood. The receptor was isolated from a person aged 65 to 85 with COVID-19, enrolled during active disease. The CDR3 region has the DNA TGCGCCAGCAGCTTAAGGGCAGGGGCCGGGATTCAGTACTTC. It is translated as CASSLRAGAGIQYF.